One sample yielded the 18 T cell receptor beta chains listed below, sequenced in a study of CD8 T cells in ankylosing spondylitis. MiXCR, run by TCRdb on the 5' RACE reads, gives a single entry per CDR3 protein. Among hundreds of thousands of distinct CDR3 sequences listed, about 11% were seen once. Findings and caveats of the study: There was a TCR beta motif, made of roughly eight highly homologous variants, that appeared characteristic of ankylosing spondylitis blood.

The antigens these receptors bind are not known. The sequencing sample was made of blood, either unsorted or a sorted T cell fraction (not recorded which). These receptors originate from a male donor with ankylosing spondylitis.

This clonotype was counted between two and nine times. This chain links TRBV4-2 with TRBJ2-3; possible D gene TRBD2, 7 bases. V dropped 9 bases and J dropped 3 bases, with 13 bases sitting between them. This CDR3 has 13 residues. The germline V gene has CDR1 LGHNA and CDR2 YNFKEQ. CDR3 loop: CASNGRGTDTQYF. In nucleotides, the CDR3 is TGTGCCAGTAATGGGAGGGGGACAGATACGCAGTATTTT.

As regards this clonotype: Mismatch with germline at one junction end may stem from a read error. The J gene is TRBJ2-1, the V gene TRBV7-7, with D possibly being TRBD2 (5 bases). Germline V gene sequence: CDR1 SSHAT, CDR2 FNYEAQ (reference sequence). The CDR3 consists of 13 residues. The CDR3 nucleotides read TGTGCTAGCAGCTTAGACCGGACTGATGAGCAGTTCTTC. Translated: CASSLDRTDEQFF.

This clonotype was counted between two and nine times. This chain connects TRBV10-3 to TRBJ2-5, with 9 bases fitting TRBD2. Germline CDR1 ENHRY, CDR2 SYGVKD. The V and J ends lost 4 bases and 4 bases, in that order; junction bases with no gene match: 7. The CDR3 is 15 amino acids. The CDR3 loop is CAISVAGSGGETQYF. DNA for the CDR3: TGTGCCATCAGTGTAGCGGGTAGCGGGGGAGAGACCCAGTACTTC.

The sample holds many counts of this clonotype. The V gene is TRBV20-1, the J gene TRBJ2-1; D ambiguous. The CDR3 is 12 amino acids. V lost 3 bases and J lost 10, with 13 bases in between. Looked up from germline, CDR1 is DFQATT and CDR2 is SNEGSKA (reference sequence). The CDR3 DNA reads TGCAGTGCTAGTTTAATGCTAGGGGAGCAGTTCTTC. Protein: CSASLMLGEQFF.

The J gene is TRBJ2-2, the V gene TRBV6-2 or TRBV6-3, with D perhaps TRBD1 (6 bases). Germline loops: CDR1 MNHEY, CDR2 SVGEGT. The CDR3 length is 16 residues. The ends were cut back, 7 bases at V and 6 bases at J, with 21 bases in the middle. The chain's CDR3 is CASIPEGTSSPGELFF. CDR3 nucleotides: TGTGCCAGCATCCCAGAGGGGACAAGTAGTCCCGGGGAGCTGTTTTTT.

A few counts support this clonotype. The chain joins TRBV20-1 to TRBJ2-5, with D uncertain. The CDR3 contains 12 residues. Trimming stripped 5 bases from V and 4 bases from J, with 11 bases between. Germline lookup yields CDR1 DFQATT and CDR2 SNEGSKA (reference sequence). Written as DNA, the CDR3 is TGCAGTGCTCCCCAAACCACAGAGACCCAGTACTTC. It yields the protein CSAPQTTETQYF.

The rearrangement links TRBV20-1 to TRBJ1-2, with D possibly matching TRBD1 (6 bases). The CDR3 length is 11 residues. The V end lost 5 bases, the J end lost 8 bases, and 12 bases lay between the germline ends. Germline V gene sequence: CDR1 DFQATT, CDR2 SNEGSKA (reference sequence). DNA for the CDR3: TGCAGTGCTCCGGACAGCGGCGGCTACACCTTC. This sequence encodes CSAPDSGGYTF.

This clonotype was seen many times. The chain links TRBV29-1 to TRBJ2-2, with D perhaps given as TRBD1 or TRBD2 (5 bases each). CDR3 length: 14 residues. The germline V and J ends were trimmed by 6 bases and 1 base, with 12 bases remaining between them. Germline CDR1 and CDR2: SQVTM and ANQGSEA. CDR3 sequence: CSVGRDLNTGELFF. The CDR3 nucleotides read TGCAGCGTGGGACGGGATCTGAACACCGGGGAGCTGTTTTTT.

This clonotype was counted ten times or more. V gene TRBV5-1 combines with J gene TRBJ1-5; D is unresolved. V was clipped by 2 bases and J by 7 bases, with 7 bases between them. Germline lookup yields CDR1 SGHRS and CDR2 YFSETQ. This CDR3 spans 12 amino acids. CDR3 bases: TGCGCCAGCAGCTTTTCAGGACAGCCCCAGCATTTT. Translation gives CASSFSGQPQHF.

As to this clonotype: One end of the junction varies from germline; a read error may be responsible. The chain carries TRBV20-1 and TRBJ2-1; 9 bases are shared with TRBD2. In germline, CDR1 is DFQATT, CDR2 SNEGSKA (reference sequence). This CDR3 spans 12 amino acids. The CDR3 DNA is TGCTCCTCCGGGACTAGCTACGATGAGCAGTTCTTC. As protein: CSSGTSYDEQFF.

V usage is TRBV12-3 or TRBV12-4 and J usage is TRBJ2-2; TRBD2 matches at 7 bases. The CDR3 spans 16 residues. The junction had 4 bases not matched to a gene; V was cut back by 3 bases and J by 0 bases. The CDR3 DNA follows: TGTGCCAGCAGTTTTGGGGGAGGGGCGAACACCGGGGAGCTGTTTTTT. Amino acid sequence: CASSFGGGANTGELFF.

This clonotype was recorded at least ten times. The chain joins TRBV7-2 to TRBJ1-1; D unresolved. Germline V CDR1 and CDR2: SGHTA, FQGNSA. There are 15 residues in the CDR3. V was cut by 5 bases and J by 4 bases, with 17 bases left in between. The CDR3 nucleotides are TGTGCCAGCAGCCGCTTTTTTGGACTGGGCACTGAAGCTTTCTTT. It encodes CASSRFFGLGTEAFF.

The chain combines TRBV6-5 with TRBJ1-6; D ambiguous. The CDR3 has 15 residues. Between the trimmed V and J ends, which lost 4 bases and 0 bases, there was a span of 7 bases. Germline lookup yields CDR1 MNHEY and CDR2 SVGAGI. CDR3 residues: CASSFQLSYNSPLHF. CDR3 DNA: TGTGCCAGCAGTTTTCAGCTCTCCTATAATTCACCCCTCCACTTT.

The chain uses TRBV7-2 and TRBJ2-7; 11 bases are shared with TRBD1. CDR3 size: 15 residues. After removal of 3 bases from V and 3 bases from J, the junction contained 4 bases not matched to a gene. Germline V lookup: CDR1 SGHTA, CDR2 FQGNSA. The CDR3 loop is CASSLSGTGGYEQYF. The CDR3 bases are TGTGCCAGCAGCTTGTCCGGGACAGGGGGCTACGAGCAGTACTTC.

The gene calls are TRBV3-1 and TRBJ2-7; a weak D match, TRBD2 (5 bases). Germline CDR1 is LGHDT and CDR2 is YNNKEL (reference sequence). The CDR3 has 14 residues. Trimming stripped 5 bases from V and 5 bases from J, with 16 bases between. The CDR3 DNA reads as TGTGCCAGCAGCTTGAAATCGGGAAGCGACGAGCAGTACTTC. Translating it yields CASSLKSGSDEQYF.

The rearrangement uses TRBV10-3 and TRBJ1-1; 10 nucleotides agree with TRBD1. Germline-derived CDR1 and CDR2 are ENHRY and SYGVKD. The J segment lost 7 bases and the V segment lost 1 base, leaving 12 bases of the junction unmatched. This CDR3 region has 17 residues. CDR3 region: CAISEWRTGGEIGEAFF. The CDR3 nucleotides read TGTGCCATCAGTGAGTGGAGGACAGGGGGTGAAATCGGTGAAGCTTTCTTT.

The chain's CDR3 is CASSLKGREAFF. The CDR3 region has the DNA TGTGCCAGCAGTTTAAAGGGCAGGGAAGCTTTCTTT. The V gene is TRBV12-3 or TRBV12-4, the J gene TRBJ1-1; unclear D gene. Trimming took off 2 bases at V and 8 bases at J, with 9 bases between the two ends. The CDR3 contains 12 residues.

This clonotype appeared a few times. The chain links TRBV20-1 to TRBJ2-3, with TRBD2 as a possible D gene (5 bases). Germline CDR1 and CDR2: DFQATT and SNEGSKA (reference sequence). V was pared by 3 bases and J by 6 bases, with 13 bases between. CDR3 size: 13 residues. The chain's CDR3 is CSASEEGPDTQYF. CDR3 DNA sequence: TGCAGTGCTAGTGAAGAGGGCCCTGATACGCAGTATTTT.